This T cell receptor beta chain comes out of a study of beta chain features in type 1 diabetes (dated by TCRdb to the late 2010s). Study-level background: Patients and healthy donors did not differ in mean age, gender distribution, total cell number or subset yield. In the study, TCRB repertoires of sorted circulating CD4+ T cell subsets from recently diagnosed type 1 diabetes patients were compared with those of matched healthy donors. Regulatory and stem cell-like memory subsets were obtained from only 8 patients and roughly 8 healthy donors, while naive and central memory subsets were obtained from all 30 or so donors. A total of some 110 million sorted cells were examined across all samples, and the number of cells per subset was strongly correlated with RNA yield.

With regard to this clone: There is no known antigen for this receptor. Per-base quality was not reported, and no clone a single base away is much larger than it.

All of the isolated RNA was reverse transcribed with the High Capacity cDNA Reverse Transcription Kit, so expressed TCRB transcripts were sequenced. Deep immunoSEQ sequencing was performed on naive, central memory and regulatory T cell samples, with an average of around 3.4 million total reads per sample. Sorted cells were lysed in RLT buffer and RNA was extracted with DNase-treated RNeasy Micro or Mini kits, depending on cell number. To prevent cross-contamination, each cell subset was processed individually, whereas patient and healthy donor samples were processed jointly. The immunoSEQ multiplex PCR was used to amplify TCRB sequences from cDNA, generating 87-bp fragments that spanned the CDR3 region. Sequencing of the amplicons was done on the Illumina HiSeq platform. As for the authors' bioinformatics: Synthetic template baselines were used to correct PCR bias computationally, reads within Hamming distance 2 were collapsed, and singletons that could not be merged were discarded. By aligning reads against IMGT, V, D and J genes, CDR3 length, and insertions or deletions at six rearrangement sites were assigned. Within each subset, clonotype counts were normalized to sorted cell number, and only after that were true diversity and Gini coefficients computed with the tcR R package. Repertoire sharing was quantified using the overlap coefficient calculated on TCRB nucleotide sequences. Out-of-frame TCRB sequences from naive cells were analyzed to stand in for the pre-selection repertoire. TCRdb stores this immuneACCESS table with in-frame sequences only. Part of the clones is absent; in the studies checked, under half of the shortfall reflects unresolved V genes, and no reason is known for the rest. The V and J calls and clone size are taken from that table; D and trimming were inferred from the DNA. The sample records hundreds of thousands of clones, around 13% of which are singletons. Of the sample, more than 0.015% falls within the top ten clones.

Each donor gave one peripheral blood draw, roughly 0.11 L on average, collected into heparinised tubes. Using a panel that included CD45RO, CCR7, CD25, CD127, CD95 and CD27, naive, central memory, regulatory and stem cell-like memory CD4+ T cells were sorted on a BD FACSAria II. Every sorted population had a purity above 95%. PBMCs were isolated immediately by Lymphoprep density gradient centrifugation and stained directly without culture. To minimize batch effects, samples were stained and sorted in pairs, one healthy donor with one patient per experiment. Results and caveats for the whole study, not just this receptor: Only small numbers of individuals were included in the HLA sub-analyses, which left unresolved whether HLA type had any influence on TCRB rearrangement. The naive, central memory and regulatory TCRB repertoires appeared to resemble one another more closely among patients than among healthy donors. Shorter templates might be favored by PCR, yet because patient and control samples were amplified and corrected together, any such skew would affect both groups equally. Fewer insertions and more nucleotide deletions at VDJ recombination sites were observed in patients with type 1 diabetes, implying thymic rearrangement abnormalities. In all four CD4+ subsets, TCRB CDR3 length was moderately but significantly shorter in type 1 diabetes patients. Because cDNA was sequenced instead of genomic DNA, activated cells with high expression could be over-represented, although the groups did not differ in activation or CD3 levels.

The TCR originated in a young man in good health. The sample was naive CD4+ T cells from blood. Per the publication, the cell subset or site label means: true naive CD4+ T cells.

The encoded CDR3 is CASSPGGSTEAFF. The DNA is TGTGCCAGCTCGCCGGGGGGATCCACTGAAGCTTTCTTT. The chain employs TRBV18 and TRBJ1-1; TRBD1 is a weak D gene call, 5 bases matching. The CDR3 runs 13 amino acids, cysteine and phenylalanine included. Of the read, only the CDR3 DNA is kept; its 39 bases are in frame from base 1. V is cut by 6 bases and J by 4 bases, and the space between the germline ends is 12 bases. From a lookup of the germline V gene, CDR1 and CDR2 are KGHSH and LQKENI. Beyond the CDR3, the reference TRBV18 and TRBJ1-1 genes provide the residues; the full variable domain reads: NAGVMQNPRHLVRRRGQEARLRCSPMKGHSHVYWYRQLPEEGLKFMVYLQKENIIDESGMPKERFSAEFPKEGPSILRIQQVVRGDSAAYFCASSPGGSTEAFFGQGTRLTVV.